This is a list of T cell receptor beta chains from one sample in a study of T-cell memory formation after mild COVID-19. In TCRdb, the 5' RACE reads were re-called with MiXCR into one record per CDR3 protein. The sample gives 200,000 or so distinct CDR3 sequences, around 20% of which show up once; roughly 2.3% is in the top ten. The material sequenced was PBMCs or a T cell subset sorted from them (not recorded which). The receptors stem from an adult woman who had mild COVID-19 (a few samples of this study predate the infection). Cell type and time point are not known. CDR3s include the opening cysteine and the closing phenylalanine or tryptophan. A D gene is named only where the DNA matches it firmly. Where a row states a size, it is once, few, many or the class of an expanded clone; other rows omit it.

d_gene: .; abundance: once; v_gene: TRBV7-6; j_gene: TRBJ2-5; len: 12; CDR3aa: CASSPAVETQYF; CDR3nt: TGTGCCAGCAGCCCCGCCGTCGAGACCCAGTACTTC
d_gene: .; abundance: many; v_gene: TRBV10-3; j_gene: TRBJ2-7; len: 14; CDR3aa: CAISEKAVTYEQYF; CDR3nt: TGTGCCATCAGTGAGAAAGCGGTGACCTACGAGCAGTACTTC
d_gene: .; abundance: .; v_gene: TRBV5-6; j_gene: TRBJ2-7; len: 13; CDR3aa: CASSLMGAYEQYF; CDR3nt: TGTGCCAGCAGCTTGATGGGGGCCTACGAGCAGTACTTC
d_gene: .; abundance: many; v_gene: TRBV24-1; j_gene: TRBJ2-7; len: 16; CDR3aa: CATATGATAPWSEQYF; CDR3nt: TGTGCCACCGCAACCGGAGCGACTGCACCCTGGTCCGAGCAGTACTTC
d_gene: TRBD2; abundance: few; v_gene: TRBV5-4; j_gene: TRBJ2-7; len: 15; CDR3aa: CASSLALAGGNEQYF; CDR3nt: TGTGCCAGCAGCTTGGCACTAGCGGGAGGCAACGAGCAGTACTTC
d_gene: .; abundance: .; v_gene: TRBV5-1; j_gene: TRBJ2-2; len: 13; CDR3aa: CASSSGITGELFF; CDR3nt: TGCGCCAGCAGCTCTGGTATCACCGGGGAGCTGTTTTTT
d_gene: .; abundance: many; v_gene: TRBV7-8; j_gene: TRBJ1-1; len: 14; CDR3aa: CASSLAGLNTEAFF; CDR3nt: TGTGCCAGCAGCTTAGCTGGGCTGAACACTGAAGCTTTCTTT
d_gene: .; abundance: .; v_gene: TRBV5-1; j_gene: TRBJ1-1; len: 17; CDR3aa: CASSLGGTTSRDTEAFF; CDR3nt: TGCGCCAGCAGCTTGGGCGGGACCACCTCACGAGACACTGAAGCTTTCTTT
d_gene: .; abundance: .; v_gene: TRBV18; j_gene: TRBJ1-5; len: 13; CDR3aa: CASSPEGNQPQHF; CDR3nt: TGTGCCAGCTCACCAGAGGGCAATCAGCCCCAGCATTTT
d_gene: .; abundance: .; v_gene: TRBV4-1; j_gene: TRBJ1-1; len: 13; CDR3aa: CASSPLLGSEAFF; CDR3nt: TGCGCCAGCAGCCCCCTACTGGGCAGTGAAGCTTTCTTT
d_gene: TRBD1; abundance: .; v_gene: TRBV5-1; j_gene: TRBJ2-1; len: 20; CDR3aa: CASSFPAGNQDRGNYNEQFF; CDR3nt: TGCGCCAGCAGCTTCCCGGCGGGGAACCAAGACAGGGGCAATTACAATGAGCAGTTCTTC
d_gene: TRBD1; abundance: few; v_gene: TRBV4-3; j_gene: TRBJ2-6; len: 18; CDR3aa: CASSQEGTGVPGANVLTF; CDR3nt: TGCGCCAGCAGCCAGGAAGGGACAGGGGTTCCTGGGGCCAACGTCCTGACTTTC
d_gene: .; abundance: few; v_gene: TRBV7-2; j_gene: TRBJ2-3; len: 20; CDR3aa: CASSLGREKFGGPSTDTQYF; CDR3nt: TGTGCCAGCAGCTTGGGCAGGGAAAAGTTCGGTGGGCCCTCCACAGATACGCAGTATTTT